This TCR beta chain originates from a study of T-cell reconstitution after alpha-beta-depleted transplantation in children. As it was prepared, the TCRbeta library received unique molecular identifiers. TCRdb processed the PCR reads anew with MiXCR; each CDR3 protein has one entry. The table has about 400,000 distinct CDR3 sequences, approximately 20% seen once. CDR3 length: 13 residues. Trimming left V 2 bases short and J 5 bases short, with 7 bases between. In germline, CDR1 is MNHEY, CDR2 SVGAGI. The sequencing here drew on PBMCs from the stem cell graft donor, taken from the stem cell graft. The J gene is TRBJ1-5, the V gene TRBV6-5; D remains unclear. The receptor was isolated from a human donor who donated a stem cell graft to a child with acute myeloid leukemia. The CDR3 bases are TGTGCCAGCAGTTACCGGGCTCATCAGCCCCAGCATTTT. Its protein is CASSYRAHQPQHF.